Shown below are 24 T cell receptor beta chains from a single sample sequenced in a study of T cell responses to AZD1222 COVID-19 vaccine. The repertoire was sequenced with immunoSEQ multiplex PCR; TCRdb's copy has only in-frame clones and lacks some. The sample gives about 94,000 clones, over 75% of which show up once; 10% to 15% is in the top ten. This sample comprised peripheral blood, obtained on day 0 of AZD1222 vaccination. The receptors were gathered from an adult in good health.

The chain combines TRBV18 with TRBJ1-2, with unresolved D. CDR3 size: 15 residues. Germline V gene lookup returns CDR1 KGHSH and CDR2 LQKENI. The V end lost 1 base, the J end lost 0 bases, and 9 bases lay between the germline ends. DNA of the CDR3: TGTGCCAGCTCACCACAGGCCGATACTAACTATGGCTACACCTTC. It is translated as CASSPQADTNYGYTF.

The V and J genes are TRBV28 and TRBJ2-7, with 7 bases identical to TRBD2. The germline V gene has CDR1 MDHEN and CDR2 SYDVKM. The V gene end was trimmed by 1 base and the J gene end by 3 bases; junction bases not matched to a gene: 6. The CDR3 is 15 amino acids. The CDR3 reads CASSLSGTTYYEQYF. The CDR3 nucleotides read TGTGCCAGCAGTTTATCCGGGACTACCTACTACGAGCAGTACTTC.

CDR3 DNA: TGCGCCAGCAGCTTGGAACAGGGGGGAAATGAAAAACTGTTTTTT. It codes for CASSLEQGGNEKLFF. The V and J genes are TRBV5-1 and TRBJ1-4; 8 bases align to TRBD1. Germline lookup yields CDR1 SGHRS and CDR2 YFSETQ. This CDR3 has 15 residues. V lost 0 bases and J lost 5; bases outside the gene matches: 3.

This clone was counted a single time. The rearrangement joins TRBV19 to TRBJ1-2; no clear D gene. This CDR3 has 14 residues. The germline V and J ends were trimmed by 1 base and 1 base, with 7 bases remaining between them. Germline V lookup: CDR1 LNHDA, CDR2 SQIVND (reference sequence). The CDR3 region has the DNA TGTGCCAGTAGTATAGGCAGGAGTAACTATGGCTACACCTTC. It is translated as CASSIGRSNYGYTF.

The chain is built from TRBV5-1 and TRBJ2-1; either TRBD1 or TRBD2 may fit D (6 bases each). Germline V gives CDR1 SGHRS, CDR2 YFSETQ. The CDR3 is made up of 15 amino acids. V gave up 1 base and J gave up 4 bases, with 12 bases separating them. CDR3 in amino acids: CASSLNGGPYNEQFF. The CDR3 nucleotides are TGCGCCAGCAGCTTGAATGGGGGGCCTTACAATGAGCAGTTCTTC.

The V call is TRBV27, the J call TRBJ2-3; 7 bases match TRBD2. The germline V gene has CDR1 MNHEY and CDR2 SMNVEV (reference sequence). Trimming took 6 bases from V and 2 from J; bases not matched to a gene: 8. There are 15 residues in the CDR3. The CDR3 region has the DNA TGTGCCAGCAGCAAGGGGCTAGCGGACACAGATACGCAGTATTTT. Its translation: CASSKGLADTDTQYF.

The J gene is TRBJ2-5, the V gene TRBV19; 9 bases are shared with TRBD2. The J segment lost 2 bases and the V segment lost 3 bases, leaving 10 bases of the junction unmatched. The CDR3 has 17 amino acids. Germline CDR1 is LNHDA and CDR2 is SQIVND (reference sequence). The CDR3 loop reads CASSIGLSGGPQETQYF. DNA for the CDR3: TGTGCCAGTAGTATCGGACTTAGCGGGGGCCCACAAGAGACCCAGTACTTC.

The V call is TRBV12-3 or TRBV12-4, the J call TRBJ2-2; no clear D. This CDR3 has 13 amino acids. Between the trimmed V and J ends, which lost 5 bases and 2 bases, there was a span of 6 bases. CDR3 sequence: CASSRVNTGELFF. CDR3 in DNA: TGTGCCAGCAGTAGAGTAAACACCGGGGAGCTGTTTTTT.

The CDR3 nucleotides are TGTGCCAGCAGCTTAGTATCACAAGAAGGACAGGCGGTTAGGAATTCACCCCTCCACTTT. Its protein is CASSLVSQEGQAVRNSPLHF. J is TRBJ1-6 and V is TRBV7-6; 7 nucleotides line up with TRBD1. The CDR3 sequence is 20 residues long. The trim removed 1 base at V and 7 bases at J, leaving 19 bases unmatched. Germline CDR1 reads SGHVS; CDR2 reads FNYEAQ.

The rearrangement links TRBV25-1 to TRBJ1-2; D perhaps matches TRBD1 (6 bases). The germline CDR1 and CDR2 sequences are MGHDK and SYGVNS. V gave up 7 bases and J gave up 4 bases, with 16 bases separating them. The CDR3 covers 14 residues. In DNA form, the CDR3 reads TGTGCCAGCACCCAACAGGGAAACAGCTATGGCTACACCTTC. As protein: CASTQQGNSYGYTF.

CDR3 sequence reads: CASSYSFTGSYEQYF. In DNA, the CDR3 is TGTGCCAGCAGTTACAGTTTCACAGGGTCCTACGAGCAGTACTTC. The chain has TRBV6-5 and TRBJ2-7; TRBD1 is a possible D gene (6 bases). Germline values: CDR1 MNHEY, CDR2 SVGAGI. This CDR3 has 15 amino acids. The V end lost 2 bases, the J end lost 1 base, and 12 bases lay between the germline ends.

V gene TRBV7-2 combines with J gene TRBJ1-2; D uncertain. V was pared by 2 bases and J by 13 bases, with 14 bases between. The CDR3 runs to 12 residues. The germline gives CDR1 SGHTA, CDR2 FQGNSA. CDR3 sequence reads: CASSLMTSLTTF. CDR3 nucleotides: TGTGCCAGCAGCTTAATGACATCATTAACCACCTTC.

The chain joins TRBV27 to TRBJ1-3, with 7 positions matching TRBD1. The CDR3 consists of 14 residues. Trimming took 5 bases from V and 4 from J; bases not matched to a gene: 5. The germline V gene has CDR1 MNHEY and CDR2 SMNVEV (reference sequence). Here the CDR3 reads CASSPTGQGNTIYF. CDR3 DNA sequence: TGTGCCAGCAGTCCCACGGGACAGGGAAACACCATATATTTT.

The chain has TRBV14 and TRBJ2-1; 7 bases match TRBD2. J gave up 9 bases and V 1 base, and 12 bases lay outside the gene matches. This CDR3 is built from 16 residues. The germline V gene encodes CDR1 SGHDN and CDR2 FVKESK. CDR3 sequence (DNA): TGTGCCAGCAGCCAAGCTCAGGACTATTGGGGGGGTGAGCAGTTCTTC. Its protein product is CASSQAQDYWGGEQFF.

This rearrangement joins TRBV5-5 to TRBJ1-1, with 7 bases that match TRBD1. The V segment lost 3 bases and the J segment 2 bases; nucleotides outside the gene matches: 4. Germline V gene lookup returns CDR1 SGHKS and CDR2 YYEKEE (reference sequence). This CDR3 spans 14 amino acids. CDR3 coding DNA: TGTGCCAGCAGCTGGGGACAGACCAACACTGAAGCTTTCTTT. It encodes CASSWGQTNTEAFF.

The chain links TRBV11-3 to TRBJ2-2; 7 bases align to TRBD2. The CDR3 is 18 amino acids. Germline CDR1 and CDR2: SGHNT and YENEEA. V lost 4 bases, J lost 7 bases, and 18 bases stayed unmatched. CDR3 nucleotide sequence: TGTGCCAGCAGCTCTTCCCTGGGGGGAGGGTTCCTTGGCGGGGAGCTGTTTTTT. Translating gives CASSSSLGGGFLGGELFF.

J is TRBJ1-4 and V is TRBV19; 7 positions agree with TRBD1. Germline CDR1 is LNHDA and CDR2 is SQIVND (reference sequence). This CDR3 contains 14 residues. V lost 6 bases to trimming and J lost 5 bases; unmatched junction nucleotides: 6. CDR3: CASSRDRFNEKLFF. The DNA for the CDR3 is TGTGCCAGTAGCCGGGACAGATTCAATGAAAAACTGTTTTTT.

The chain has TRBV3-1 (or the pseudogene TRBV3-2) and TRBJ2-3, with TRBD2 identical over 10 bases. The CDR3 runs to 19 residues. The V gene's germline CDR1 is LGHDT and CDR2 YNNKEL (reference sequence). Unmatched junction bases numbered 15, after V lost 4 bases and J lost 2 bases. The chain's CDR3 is CASSPGGLAGDIDTDTQYF. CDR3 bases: TGTGCCAGCAGCCCCGGGGGGCTAGCGGGGGACATTGACACAGATACGCAGTATTTT.

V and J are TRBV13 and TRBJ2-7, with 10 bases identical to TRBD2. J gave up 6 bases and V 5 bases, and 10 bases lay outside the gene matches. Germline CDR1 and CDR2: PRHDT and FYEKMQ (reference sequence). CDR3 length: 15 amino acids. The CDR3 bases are TGTGCCAGCAGCCCCCCAAGCGGGGGGGCGGCCGAGCAGTACTTC. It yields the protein CASSPPSGGAAEQYF.

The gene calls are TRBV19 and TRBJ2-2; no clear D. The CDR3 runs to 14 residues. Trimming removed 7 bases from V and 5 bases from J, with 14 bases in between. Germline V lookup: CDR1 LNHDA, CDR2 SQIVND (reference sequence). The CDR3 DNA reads TGTGCCAGTAAACAAGACCCGCCGACCGGGGAGCTGTTTTTT. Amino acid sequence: CASKQDPPTGELFF.

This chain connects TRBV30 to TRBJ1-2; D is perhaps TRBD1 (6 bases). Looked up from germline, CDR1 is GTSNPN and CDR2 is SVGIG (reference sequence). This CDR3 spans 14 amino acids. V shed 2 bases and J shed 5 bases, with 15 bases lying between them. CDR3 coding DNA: TGTGCCTGGAGTACACCGGGACAAATTTATGGCTACACCTTC. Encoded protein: CAWSTPGQIYGYTF.

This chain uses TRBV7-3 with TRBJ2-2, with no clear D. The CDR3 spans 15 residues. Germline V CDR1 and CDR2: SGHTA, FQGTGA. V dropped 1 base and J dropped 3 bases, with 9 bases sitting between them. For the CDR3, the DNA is TGTGCCAGCAGCTTAAGTACTCCGGACACCGGGGAGCTGTTTTTT. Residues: CASSLSTPDTGELFF. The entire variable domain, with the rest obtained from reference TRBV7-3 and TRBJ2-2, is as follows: GAGVSQTPSNKVTEKGKYVELRCDPISGHTALYWYRQSLGQGPEFLIYFQGTGAADDSGLPNDRFFAVRPEGSVSTLKIQRTERGDSAVYLCASSLSTPDTGELFFGEGSRLTVL.

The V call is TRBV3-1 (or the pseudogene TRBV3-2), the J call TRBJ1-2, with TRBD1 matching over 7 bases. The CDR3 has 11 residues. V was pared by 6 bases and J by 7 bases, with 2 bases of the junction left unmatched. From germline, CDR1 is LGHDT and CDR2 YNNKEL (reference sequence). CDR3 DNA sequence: TGTGCCAGCAGGACAGGGCTTGGCTACACCTTC. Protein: CASRTGLGYTF.

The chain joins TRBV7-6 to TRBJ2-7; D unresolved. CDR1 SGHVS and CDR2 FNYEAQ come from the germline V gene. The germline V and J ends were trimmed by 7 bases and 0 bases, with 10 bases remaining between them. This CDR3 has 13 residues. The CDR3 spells CASNHGPSYEQYF. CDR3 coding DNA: TGTGCCAGCAACCATGGCCCCTCCTACGAGCAGTACTTC.